The sequence of this T cell receptor beta chain was determined in a study of identical twins (dated by TCRdb to about 2016). Study-level background: To test whether fetal clonotypes persist, the study used deep sequencing on TCR alpha and beta repertoires from monozygotic twins, unrelated adults of various ages, and cord blood. To rule out contamination, replicate twin experiments were performed at different times with different library preparation protocols.

Every donor was a healthy Caucasian. The twin cohort consisted of three pairs of female monozygotic twins, all aged roughly 18 to 30 years. RNA for TCR libraries was isolated from peripheral blood mononuclear cells. This clonotype was found many times. What antigen it recognizes has not been identified. Base qualities are not provided; no much larger clone lies one nucleotide away. What the authors observed across the whole study: A weaker excess of twin sharing was found in beta out-of-frame sequences because the signal-to-noise ratio was lowered by fewer shared sequences. Compared with coincidental sharing between unrelated individuals, out-of-frame TCR alpha sequences shared between twins had an excess of sequences with low generation probability. Fewer insertions were carried by abundant cord blood beta clonotypes, a similar but weaker trend appeared in young adult naive repertoires, and no such trend appeared in memory repertoires. Out-of-frame TCR alpha sharing in monozygotic twins was systematically underestimated by recombination models, whereas sharing between unrelated individuals was in agreement with the recombination models. Invariant T cells such as MAIT and iNKT could partly confound zero-insertion analyses, though diverse VJ usage argued against this for most clonotypes. Because the same donors could not be followed over many years, conclusions were based on cross-sectional statistical analysis.

Receptor amplification or capture employed 5' RACE. These reads were obtained on an Illumina HiSeq 2000. A universal primer binding site was added through template switching, and the final cDNA carried a unique molecular identifier so that TCR cDNA molecules could be counted accurately. Specific primers in the conserved constant-segment region were used to synthesize first-strand cDNA for the TCR alpha and beta chains. To control for contamination, every cDNA library carried two barcodes: a SMART-Mk sample barcode plus Illumina barcodes. TruSeq adapter sequences, together with Illumina sample barcodes, were added in two successive PCR steps. The TCR alpha and beta cDNA libraries were sequenced on the Illumina HiSeq platform using custom primers. The paper's processing steps were these. MiGEC processed the raw reads to extract unique molecular identifiers, while MiXCR was used to determine the CDR3 positions. Recombination models were inferred per individual with the repgenHMM and IGoR tools using an EM algorithm. The analysis of shared clonotypes was done with the tcR package in R, with sharing normalized by the product of cloneset sizes. Out-of-frame nonproductive sequences were analyzed to study raw recombination free of thymic and clonal selection effects. TCRdb reprocessed the public reads (quality trimming at Q25 with fastp, clone calling with MiXCR) and kept in-frame beta chains. Identical CDR3 protein sequences are pooled into one entry, listed with their most common genes and DNA. The V and J calls here are based on TCRdb, not the publication. The sample has approximately 600,000 distinct CDR3 sequences on record, approximately 9.6% of them singletons. The ten largest make up more than 2.5% of the sample.

CDR1 is given as SEHNR and CDR2 as FQNEAQ, both from the germline V gene (reference sequence). The CDR3 covers 14 residues, taking in both the cysteine and the phenylalanine. The read is trimmed to its CDR3 DNA, 42 bases read in frame from base 1. Germline trimming: 5 bases from V, 4 bases from J; junction bases outside gene matches: 7. The same data also went into a second study, on yellow fever vaccine responses in identical twins. As that second paper reports: The T cell response to vaccination in identical twins was reported by the authors to appear partly convergent and partly personalized. The study precisely tracked vaccine-responding T cell clones in identical twins.

The chain uses TRBV7-9 and TRBJ1-1; the central 7 bases match TRBD1. The origin of this receptor is a woman between 18 and 29 years old in good health. The sample consisted of PBMCs. The DNA is TGTGCCAGCAGCGGATGGGACAGACCCACTGAAGCTTTCTTT. Its product reads: CASSGWDRPTEAFF.